The clone carrying this TCR beta chain was observed a handful of times. The antigen is undetermined. This specimen belongs to a study of cytomegalovirus exposure and HLA in healthy donors. General observations from the study: What TCR beta sequences reportedly achieved was accurate prediction of HLA-A and HLA-B alleles in most subjects.

Healthy bone marrow donors made up the cohort. PCR primers comprised 60 Vbeta and 13 Jbeta primers. The table came from immunoSEQ multiplex PCR; TCRdb's copy has only in-frame clones and leaves some out. The table has about 100,000 clones, roughly 79% seen once. The germline gives CDR1 ENHRY, CDR2 SYGVKD. The CDR3 covers 16 residues. J was trimmed by 6 bases and V by 2 bases; bases with no gene match: 13. Sequencing was carried out using PBMCs. The chain employs TRBV10-3 and TRBJ2-7; 7 bases are a match to TRBD2. This receptor was taken from a man between 40 and 49 years old in good health and CMV-seronegative. The CDR3 sequence is CAISEAGSAGVSEQYF. The CDR3 nucleotides are TGTGCCATCAGTGAGGCAGGGAGCGCGGGGGTCTCCGAGCAGTACTTC.